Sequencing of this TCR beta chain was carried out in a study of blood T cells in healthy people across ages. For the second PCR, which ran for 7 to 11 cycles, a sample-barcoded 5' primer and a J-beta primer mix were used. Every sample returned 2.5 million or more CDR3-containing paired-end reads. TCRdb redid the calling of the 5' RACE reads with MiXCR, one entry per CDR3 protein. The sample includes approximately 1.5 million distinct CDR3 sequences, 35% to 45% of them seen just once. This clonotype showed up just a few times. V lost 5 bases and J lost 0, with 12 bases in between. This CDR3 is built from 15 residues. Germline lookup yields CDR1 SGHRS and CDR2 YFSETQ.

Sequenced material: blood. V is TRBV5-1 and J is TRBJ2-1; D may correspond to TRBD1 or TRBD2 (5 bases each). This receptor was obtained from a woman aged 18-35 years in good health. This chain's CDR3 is CASRRGGYSYNEQFF. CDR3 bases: TGCGCCAGCAGGAGGGGCGGATACTCCTACAATGAGCAGTTCTTC.